Described below is a single T cell receptor beta chain sequence and its context. The record originates from a study of cytotoxic CD8 clonotypes in ibrutinib-treated CLL. TCRdb's copy holds only in-frame clones and misses some; the assay was immunoSEQ multiplex PCR. The sample has around 310,000 clones, almost 80% seen once. Trimming stripped 5 bases from V and 3 bases from J, with 14 bases between. The CDR3 runs 14 residues. Per germline, CDR1 WNHNN and CDR2 SYGVQD (reference sequence). The material sequenced was PBMCs, taken before ibrutinib treatment. This chain uses TRBV10-1 with TRBJ2-7, with D perhaps TRBD1 (5 bases). The clonotype comes from a human donor with chronic lymphocytic leukemia. CDR3 in amino acids: CASSPGRMNYEQYF. CDR3 DNA sequence: TGCGCCAGCAGTCCAGGGCGAATGAACTACGAGCAGTACTTC.